A selection of T cell receptor beta chains follows, all from one sample in a study of blood T cell repertoires in COVID-19. Generated by immunoSEQ multiplex PCR, the TCRdb table keeps only in-frame clones and is missing some. The table includes approximately 200,000 clones, 80% to 90% detected once. Material for sequencing was peripheral blood. The origin of the receptors is a woman between 55 and 75 years old who had recovered from COVID-19. The CDR3 runs from the conserved cysteine through the conserved F or W. A D gene is named only where the DNA matches it firmly. A row's size may be missing; if present it is once, few, many or a size class.

V gene,clone size,J gene,D gene,CDR3 protein,CDR3 DNA
TRBV30,NA,TRBJ1-5,TRBD1,CAWAISGGYSNQPQHF,TGTGCCTGGGCAATATCAGGGGGATATAGCAATCAGCCCCAGCATTTT
TRBV9,NA,TRBJ1-2,NA,CASSVARTENYGYTF,TGTGCCAGCAGCGTAGCCCGGACAGAAAACTATGGCTACACCTTC
TRBV3-1/TRBV3-2,NA,TRBJ1-4,TRBD1,CASRGTGGNEKLFF,TGTGCCAGCAGGGGTACAGGGGGCAATGAAAAACTGTTTTTT
TRBV21-1,once,TRBJ2-3,NA,CASSKKLAGGPYPDTQYF,TGTGCCAGCAGCAAAAAGCTAGCGGGGGGGCCGTACCCAGATACGCAGTATTTT
TRBV30,NA,TRBJ1-4,NA,CAWSLNEKLFF,TGTGCCTGGAGCCTTAATGAAAAACTGTTTTTT
TRBV7-2,NA,TRBJ1-2,NA,CASSLAGRHETRPGYTF,TGTGCCAGCAGCTTAGCGGGCAGGCATGAGACAAGACCCGGCTACACCTTC
TRBV4-1,NA,TRBJ1-3,TRBD1,CASSRVGGVTGPGNTIYF,TGCGCCAGCAGCCGCGTAGGTGGGGTGACAGGGCCTGGAAACACCATATATTTT
TRBV9,many,TRBJ2-1,TRBD1,CASSVARTGRSYNEQFF,TGTGCCAGCAGCGTAGCCCGGACAGGGCGCTCCTACAATGAGCAGTTCTTC
TRBV30,NA,TRBJ1-2,NA,CAWSSTGSAGAGGYTF,TGTGCCTGGAGTTCAACGGGCTCGGCAGGAGCGGGAGGCTACACCTTC
TRBV28,NA,TRBJ2-5,NA,CASNTLSRTLPAETQYF,TGTGCCAGCAATACGTTGAGTCGGACTCTCCCAGCGGAGACCCAGTACTTC
TRBV30,NA,TRBJ1-2,NA,CAWSHLRYYGYTF,TGTGCCTGGAGCCACCTCAGGTACTATGGCTACACCTTC
TRBV2,NA,TRBJ1-1,NA,CASDLGGIRTEAFF,TGTGCCAGTGATTTAGGGGGTATAAGGACTGAAGCTTTCTTT
TRBV19,few,TRBJ2-7,TRBD2,CASSGTSGGAEEQYF,TGTGCCAGTAGTGGGACTAGCGGGGGGGCTGAAGAGCAGTACTTC
TRBV19,NA,TRBJ1-2,TRBD1,CASSLDRAHYGYTF,TGTGCCAGTAGTTTGGACAGGGCACACTATGGCTACACCTTC
TRBV7-9,NA,TRBJ1-1,NA,CASTQVGRGRNTEAFF,TGTGCCAGCACCCAAGTAGGCAGGGGTAGGAACACTGAAGCTTTCTTT
TRBV7-7,NA,TRBJ2-1,TRBD2,CASSLGTSNDEQFF,TGTGCTAGCAGCTTAGGGACTAGTAACGATGAGCAGTTCTTC
TRBV7-6,few,TRBJ2-7,NA,CASSLASDSSYEQYF,TGTGCCAGCAGCTTAGCTTCAGACAGCTCCTACGAGCAGTACTTC
TRBV20-1,NA,TRBJ1-4,TRBD1,CSASPGTVNEKLFF,TGCAGTGCTAGTCCCGGGACAGTTAATGAAAAACTGTTTTTT
TRBV9,NA,TRBJ2-1,TRBD1,CASSVAGRGHYNEQFF,TGTGCCAGCAGCGTAGCTGGCAGGGGGCATTACAATGAGCAGTTCTTC
TRBV18,NA,TRBJ1-1,NA,CASSPPGAGALGEAFF,TGTGCCAGCTCACCACCGGGAGCAGGAGCCCTGGGTGAAGCTTTCTTT
TRBV4-2,NA,TRBJ1-2,TRBD1,CASSPRQGYGYTF,TGTGCCAGCAGCCCCCGACAGGGCTACGGCTACACCTTC
TRBV10-3,NA,TRBJ2-1,TRBD2,CAISPGLAGANNEQFF,TGTGCCATCAGTCCGGGACTAGCGGGGGCTAACAATGAGCAGTTCTTC
TRBV4-3,NA,TRBJ2-1,TRBD1,CASSPTGLWMNEQFF,TGCGCCAGCAGCCCGACAGGGCTCTGGATGAATGAGCAGTTCTTC
TRBV27,NA,TRBJ1-2,TRBD1,CASRSDRENGYTF,TGTGCCAGCAGGTCGGACAGGGAAAATGGCTACACCTTC
TRBV27,NA,TRBJ1-5,TRBD1,CASSLDRGYQPQHF,TGTGCCAGCAGTTTAGACAGGGGCTATCAGCCCCAGCATTTT
TRBV4-3,NA,TRBJ1-4,NA,CASSQINRDNEKLFF,TGCGCCAGCAGCCAAATAAACAGGGACAATGAAAAACTGTTTTTT
TRBV7-2,once,TRBJ1-5,TRBD1,CASSQTGVNQPQHF,TGTGCCAGCAGCCAAACAGGGGTCAATCAGCCCCAGCATTTT
TRBV5-4,NA,TRBJ1-2,TRBD1,CASSGDRAHYGYTF,TGTGCCAGCAGCGGGGACAGGGCACACTATGGCTACACCTTC
TRBV4-1,NA,TRBJ2-2,NA,CASSQVGGTGELFF,TGCGCCAGCAGCCAAGTCGGGGGCACCGGGGAGCTGTTTTTT
TRBV7-2,once,TRBJ2-3,NA,CASSRPRLSSSTDTQYF,TGTGCCAGCAGCCGCCCGAGACTATCCTCTAGCACAGATACGCAGTATTTT
TRBV9,NA,TRBJ2-2,TRBD2,CASSGLAGVGTGELFF,TGTGCCAGCAGCGGGCTAGCGGGGGTTGGCACCGGGGAGCTGTTTTTT
TRBV5-1,NA,TRBJ1-1,TRBD1,CASSPGTTGTGGTEAFF,TGCGCCAGCAGCCCAGGGACAACCGGGACAGGGGGCACTGAAGCTTTCTTT
TRBV3-1/TRBV3-2,NA,TRBJ2-1,TRBD2,CASSPGLEGYNEQFF,TGTGCCAGCAGCCCGGGACTAGAGGGTTACAATGAGCAGTTCTTC
TRBV21-1,NA,TRBJ1-5,NA,CASSKGWTLRKPQHF,TGTGCCAGCAGCAAAGGATGGACTCTCCGAAAGCCCCAGCATTTT
TRBV6-4,NA,TRBJ1-6,TRBD1,CARGQDRAVDSPLHF,TGTGCCAGGGGACAGGACAGGGCTGTGGATTCACCCCTCCACTTT
TRBV5-6,once,TRBJ1-2,TRBD1,CASSFWTGGNGYTF,TGTGCCAGCAGCTTTTGGACAGGGGGGAATGGCTACACCTTC
TRBV14,NA,TRBJ1-4,TRBD1,CASSRLGQGTSNEKLFF,TGTGCCAGCAGCCGCCTGGGACAGGGGACATCTAATGAAAAACTGTTTTTT
TRBV5-5,NA,TRBJ2-2,NA,CASSLSRSENTGELFF,TGTGCCAGCAGCTTGTCACGCAGCGAAAACACCGGGGAGCTGTTTTTT
TRBV29-1,NA,TRBJ1-1,NA,CSVDYLGDTEAFF,TGCAGCGTTGATTATTTGGGAGACACTGAAGCTTTCTTT
TRBV4-3,once,TRBJ1-2,NA,CASSQVTNYGYTF,TGCGCCAGCAGCCAAGTCACTAACTATGGCTACACCTTC
TRBV7-9,few,TRBJ2-1,NA,CASSLDRAATFF,TGTGCCAGCAGCTTAGACAGGGCGGCAACCTTCTTC
TRBV7-9,NA,TRBJ1-3,NA,CASSLVFAPQASGNTIYF,TGTGCCAGCAGCTTAGTGTTCGCTCCGCAAGCCTCTGGAAACACCATATATTTT
TRBV11-3,NA,TRBJ2-3,TRBD2,CASSSGVDRDTQYF,TGTGCCAGCTCTAGCGGGGTTGATAGAGATACGCAGTATTTT
TRBV29-1,NA,TRBJ1-1,TRBD1,CSVEPQGRDTEAFF,TGCAGCGTTGAGCCACAGGGGAGAGACACTGAAGCTTTCTTT
TRBV29-1,few,TRBJ1-3,NA,CSVGGGAGNTIYF,TGCAGTGTGGGTGGAGGAGCTGGAAACACCATATATTTT
TRBV4-1,NA,TRBJ2-7,TRBD1,CASSQTGTASYEQYF,TGCGCCAGCAGCCAGACCGGGACAGCTTCCTACGAGCAGTACTTC
TRBV5-1,NA,TRBJ1-1,NA,CASSLADSMNTEAFF,TGCGCCAGCAGCTTGGCCGACAGTATGAACACTGAAGCTTTCTTT
TRBV27,NA,TRBJ1-6,NA,CASSLWQSNSPLHF,TGTGCCAGCAGTCTCTGGCAGTCTAATTCACCCCTCCACTTT